The entry below describes one T cell receptor beta chain. Its antigen remains unidentified. This entry comes from a study of cytomegalovirus exposure and HLA in healthy donors. General observations from the study: Rarity held for most TCR sequences, but there were some public TCRs that occurred in many donors. Reported performance of the classifier showed diagnosis of cytomegalovirus status with high specificity and sensitivity.

Germline V gene data show CDR1 as MNHEY and CDR2 as SMNVEV (reference sequence). The CDR3 covers 15 residues. The V and J ends lost 0 bases and 4 bases respectively, with 12 bases between them. Data came from immunoSEQ multiplex PCR; TCRdb stores just in-frame clones and leaves some out. The table has 250,000 to 400,000 clones, over 75% seen once. The sequence was obtained from a man between 25 and 39 years old in good health and CMV-seronegative. Input material: PBMCs. The genes are TRBV27 and TRBJ1-2; D not resolved. CDR3 in DNA: TGTGCCAGCAGTTTATCTACACCGGGAGGCTATGGCTACACCTTC. This sequence encodes CASSLSTPGGYGYTF.